Many counts were recorded for the clone carrying this T cell receptor (beta chain). As yet, its antigen is unknown. The data belong to a study of T-cell reconstitution after alpha-beta-depleted transplantation in children. This sample's TCRbeta library carried unique molecular identifier barcodes. TCRdb fed the PCR reads into MiXCR, producing one record per CDR3 protein. The sample has about 130,000 distinct CDR3 sequences; 9.5% to 10% are singletons. Study conclusions and caveats: The study reportedly traced alpha-beta T cells about two months after transplant to several hundred expanded graft clones. From surviving recipient T cells and thymic progenitors came the high day-60 TCRbeta diversity observed in some patients. When one year had passed after transplant, most T-cell counts and diversity came from newly produced T cells.

With 4 bases removed from V and 4 bases from J, the gap between germline ends came to 8 bases. The CDR3 covers 12 residues. Germline-derived CDR1 and CDR2 are SGHRS and YFSETQ. This specimen was PBMCs, mostly from graft donor cells, taken 180 days after TCRalphabeta/CD19-depleted stem cell transplant. This sequence joins TRBV5-1 and TRBJ1-2; unclear D gene. The origin of this receptor is a girl in the first two years of life who had a stem cell transplant for combined immunodeficiency, so the T cells may come from the graft donor. Here the CDR3 DNA reads TGCGCCAGCAGCGACATATCCTATGGCTACACCTTC. Protein product: CASSDISYGYTF.